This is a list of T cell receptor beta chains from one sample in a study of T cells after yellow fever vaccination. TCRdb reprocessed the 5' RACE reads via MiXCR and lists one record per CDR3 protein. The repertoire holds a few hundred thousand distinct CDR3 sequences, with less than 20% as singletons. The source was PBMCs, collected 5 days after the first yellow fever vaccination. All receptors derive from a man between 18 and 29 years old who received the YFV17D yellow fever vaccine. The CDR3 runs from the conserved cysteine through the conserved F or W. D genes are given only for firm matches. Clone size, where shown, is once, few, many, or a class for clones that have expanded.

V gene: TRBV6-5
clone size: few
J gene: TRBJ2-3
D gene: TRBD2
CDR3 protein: CASSYSLAGGKISTDTQYF
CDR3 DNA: TGTGCCAGCAGTTACTCACTAGCGGGGGGGAAAATTAGCACAGATACGCAGTATTTT

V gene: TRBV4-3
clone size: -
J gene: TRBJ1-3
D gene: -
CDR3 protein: CASSQEGRQGNTIYF
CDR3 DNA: TGCGCCAGCAGCCAAGAAGGCCGACAGGGAAACACCATATATTTT

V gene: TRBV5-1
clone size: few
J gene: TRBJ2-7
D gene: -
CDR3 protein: CASSPPGPDEQYF
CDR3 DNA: TGCGCCAGCAGCCCGCCGGGACCGGACGAGCAGTACTTC

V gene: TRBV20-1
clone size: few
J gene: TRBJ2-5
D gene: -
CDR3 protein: CSASFFSGQETQYF
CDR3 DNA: TGCAGTGCTAGTTTTTTTAGCGGACAAGAGACCCAGTACTTC

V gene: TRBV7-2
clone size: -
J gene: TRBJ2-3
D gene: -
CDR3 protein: CASSAVTTDTQYF
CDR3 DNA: TGTGCCAGCAGCGCCGTAACGACAGATACGCAGTATTTT

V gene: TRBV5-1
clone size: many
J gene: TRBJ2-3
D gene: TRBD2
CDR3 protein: CASSRGLADDTDTQYF
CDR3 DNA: TGCGCCAGCAGCCGGGGACTAGCGGATGACACAGATACGCAGTATTTT

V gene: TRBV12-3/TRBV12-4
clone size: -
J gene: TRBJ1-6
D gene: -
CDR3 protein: CASSGRTEYNSPLHF
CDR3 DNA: TGTGCCAGCAGCGGTCGGACGGAGTATAATTCACCCCTCCACTTT

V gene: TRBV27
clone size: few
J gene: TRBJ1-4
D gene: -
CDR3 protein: CASRGFYEKLFF
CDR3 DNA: TGTGCCAGCAGGGGGTTCTATGAAAAACTGTTTTTT

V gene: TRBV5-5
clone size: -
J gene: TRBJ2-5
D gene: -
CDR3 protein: CASSLWAVETQYF
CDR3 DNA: TGTGCCAGCAGCTTATGGGCCGTGGAGACCCAGTACTTC

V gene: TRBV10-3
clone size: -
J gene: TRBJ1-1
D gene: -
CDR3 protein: CAISAGVNTEAFF
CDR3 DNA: TGTGCCATCAGCGCAGGGGTGAACACTGAAGCTTTCTTT

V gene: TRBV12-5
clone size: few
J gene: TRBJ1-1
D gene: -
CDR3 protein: CASGFSGAEAFF
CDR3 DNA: TGTGCTAGTGGTTTTTCAGGGGCTGAAGCTTTCTTT

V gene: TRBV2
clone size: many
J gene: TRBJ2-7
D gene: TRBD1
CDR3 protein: CASSEAQGAEYF
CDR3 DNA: TGTGCCAGCAGTGAAGCCCAGGGGGCAGAGTACTTC

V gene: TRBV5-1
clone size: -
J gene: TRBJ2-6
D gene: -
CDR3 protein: CASWDGKISGANVLTF
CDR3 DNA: TGCGCCAGCTGGGACGGAAAAATTTCTGGGGCCAACGTCCTGACTTTC